This TCR beta chain was identified in a study of blood T cells in healthy people across ages. Using a J-beta primer mix together with a sample-barcoded 5' primer, a second PCR was run for roughly 6 to 12 cycles. The authors tagged each cDNA molecule using a template-switch adaptor with 12 random nucleotides. TCRdb called the 5' RACE reads again in MiXCR, with one record for every CDR3 protein. The data hold hundreds of thousands of distinct CDR3 sequences, with about 28% observed a single time. Study results and limitations: Observed TCR beta diversity per million T cells went down as age went up. This fall followed a roughly linear course with age. Diversity figures based on one million T cells were deemed too low.

Of note for this clonotype: The antigen is not known. A read error may explain this, as a much larger clone is one base away.

The germline CDR1 and CDR2 sequences are SEHNR and FQNEAQ (reference sequence). The junction had 15 bases not matched to a gene; V was cut back by 3 bases and J by 7 bases. The CDR3 loop spans 17 amino acids. Sequencing input: blood. The chain has TRBV7-9 and TRBJ2-7, with 10 bases identical to TRBD1. The receptor comes from an elderly woman in good health. In DNA form, the CDR3 reads TGTGCCAGCAGCTTCCCTCCGGACAGGGGGTTCTACAATGAGCAGTACTTC. It encodes CASSFPPDRGFYNEQYF.